The 23 T cell receptor beta chains in this list originate from one sample, sequenced in a study of tumor-infiltrating lymphocytes in primary liver carcinoma. Production of TCR beta cDNA used around 500 ng total RNA together with a constant-region primer. A slightly modified ARM-PCR protocol with three nested multiplex PCR rounds produced these TCR beta libraries. Use of TRBV1-TRBV30 forward primers with a C-beta reverse primer characterized the first two PCR rounds, which lasted about 11 cycles each. Each CDR3 protein is one row after TCRdb ran MiXCR on the multiplex PCR reads. The data contain approximately 100,000 distinct CDR3 sequences, approximately 70% of them singletons. Co-extraction yielded RNA and DNA from 20-30 mg of unsorted bulk tissue. Sequencing was performed on liver tumor tissue from sampling region 2. Subset described: tumor region T2, inferior pole. These receptors were taken from a woman in her sixties or seventies with primary liver carcinoma and hepatitis B virus infection.

Comment on this clonotype: Given a much more abundant clone one base away, this may be a read error. The chain recombines TRBV30 with TRBJ1-1; TRBD1 might be the D (6 bases). Germline V gene lookup returns CDR1 GTSNPN and CDR2 SVGIG (reference sequence). Trimming left V 2 bases short and J 2 bases short, with 9 bases between. The CDR3 totals 13 residues. CDR3 sequence reads: CAWSMDRNTEAFF. CDR3 coding DNA: TGTGCCTGGAGTATGGACAGAAACACTGAAGCTTTCTTT.

The V call is TRBV6-6, the J call TRBJ2-5; D not certain. The CDR3 loop spans 12 amino acids. Per the germline V gene, CDR1 is MNHNY and CDR2 is SVGAGI (reference sequence). The V gene lost 3 bases and the J gene lost 4 bases, with 6 bases spanning the gap. The CDR3 nucleotides are TGTGCCAGCAGTTATCCCAGAGAGACCCAGTACTTC. This encodes CASSYPRETQYF.

With regard to this clonotype: The junction does not match germline at one end; this may be a read error. DNA of the CDR3: TGTGCCAGCTCAAGTCTAGGGCATATCTCCTACGTGCAGTACTTC. It specifies CASSSLGHISYVQYF. V usage is TRBV12-3 or TRBV12-4 and J usage is TRBJ2-7; D ambiguous. This CDR3 is 15 amino acids long.

In regard to this clonotype: A junction end diverges from the germline sequence, so it may reflect a read error. The chain employs TRBV6-1 and TRBJ1-5; D might be TRBD1 (6 bases). Per germline, CDR1 MNHNS and CDR2 SASEGT. The length of the CDR3 is 19 residues. CDR3 sequence: CASSKATTDFDRHNQPQHF. DNA of the CDR3: TGTGCCAGCAGTAAAGCCACGACCGATTTCGACAGGCACAATCAGCCCCAGCATTTT.

Comments on this clonotype: Since the CDR3 does not end with the conserved phenylalanine or tryptophan, this likely comes from a read error. The chain links TRBV4-1 to TRBJ2-2, with D uncertain. CDR1 and CDR2 from the germline V gene are MGHRA and YSYEKL. The CDR3 runs 17 residues. The CDR3 DNA is TGCGTCAACAGCCAAGTAGACATGGGATTTCCGACCGGGGAGCTGTTTTAT. Protein: CVNSQVDMGFPTGELFY.

In its sample, this clonotype was seen a few times. The chain joins TRBV11-2 to TRBJ2-3; TRBD1 aligns across 8 bases. The CDR3 totals 16 residues. V shed 5 bases and J 0 bases; nucleotides not matched to a gene: 7. Germline assignment: CDR1 SGHAT and CDR2 FQNNGV. CDR3 sequence (DNA): TGTGCCAGCAGCCGTACAGGGGGATGTAGCACAGATACGCAGTATTTT. Amino acid sequence: CASSRTGGCSTDTQYF.

With regard to this clonotype: A read error may be the cause here, since a much bigger clone is one base away. This chain connects TRBV5-1 to TRBJ2-1; the D is unclear. This CDR3 contains 14 residues. Germline CDR1 SGHRS, CDR2 YFSETQ. DNA for the CDR3: TGCGCCAGCAGTTTAGTCGCTGGTTACAATGAGAAGTTCTTC. This sequence encodes CASSLVAGYNEKFF.

To note about this clonotype: Compared with germline, one end of the junction differs, possibly owing to a read error. J is TRBJ1-2 and V is TRBV29-1, with D possibly matching TRBD1 (5 bases). Germline CDR1 is SQVTM and CDR2 is ANQGSEA. This CDR3 region has 14 residues. CDR3 in DNA: TGCAGTGTTGTCCGGGGGACGGGCGCTCGCGGTTACACCTTC. Protein product: CSVVRGTGARGYTF.

About this clonotype: Germline is not matched at one junction end, which may reflect a read error. V and J are TRBV4-1 and TRBJ2-1; the match to TRBD2 covers 11 bases. The CDR3 contains 19 residues. Germline CDR1 reads MGHRA; CDR2 reads YSYEKL. The CDR3 bases are TGCGCCAGCGGCCAAGAGGGGGCCACTAGCGGGAGATCCTACAATGAGCAGTTCTTC. This gives the protein CASGQEGATSGRSYNEQFF.

This clonotype occurred many times. The chain has TRBV6-5 and TRBJ1-1; unclear D gene. This CDR3 is built from 13 residues. The V gene's germline CDR1 is MNHEY and CDR2 SVGAGI. The V end was cut by 2 bases, the J end by 4 bases, with 8 bases between. The CDR3 here is CASSYRRVTEAFF. CDR3 DNA: TGTGCCAGCAGTTACCGCCGTGTCACTGAAGCTTTCTTT.

This clonotype was counted a single time. In this CDR3 the conserved last residue, phenylalanine or tryptophan, is missing, so a read error is likely. Because the CDR3's place on the DNA is in doubt, the DNA is left out and the CDR3 is given as listed by TCRdb. The chain couples TRBV6-1 to TRBJ1-5. The CDR3 numbers 13 amino acids, ends counted. CDR1 is MNHNS, CDR2 SASEGT, per germline. CDR3 residues: CASSEGVNQPEHL.

Points on this clonotype: At one of its ends the junction is not consistent with the germline gene, which may arise from a read error. This rearrangement joins TRBV5-1 to TRBJ2-2; D possibly corresponds to TRBD2 (6 bases). Germline CDR1 is SGHRS and CDR2 is YFSETQ. The CDR3 length is 16 residues. DNA for the CDR3: TGCGCCAGCAGCACGGTGGGGGACGCGAATACCCGGGAGCTGTTCTTT. Translating it yields CASSTVGDANTRELFF.

Ten or more counts support this clonotype. The chain combines TRBV11-1 with TRBJ2-2; D not certain. V lost 3 bases, J lost 6 bases, and 5 bases lay in between. The CDR3 extends over 12 amino acids. The germline V gene encodes CDR1 SGHAT and CDR2 FQDESV (reference sequence). Here the CDR3 DNA reads TGTGCCAGCAGCTTCGGAGCCGGGGAGCTGTTTTTT. Protein: CASSFGAGELFF.

A few counts support this clonotype. One base away lies a much larger clone, so this may be a sequencing read error. As DNA, the CDR3 is TGTGCCAGCGGCTTGGGGGAAAATTCACCCCTCCACTTT. Its translation: CASGLGENSPLHF. The chain joins TRBV7-9 to TRBJ1-6, with D maybe TRBD1 (5 bases). Germline V gene sequence: CDR1 SEHNR, CDR2 FQNEAQ (reference sequence). The CDR3 consists of 13 residues.

For this clonotype: A much larger clonotype is one base distant, so this may be a read error. The chain uses TRBV5-1 and TRBJ1-1, with TRBD1 as a possible D gene (6 bases). Germline V gene lookup returns CDR1 SGHRS and CDR2 YFSETQ. This CDR3 comprises 15 residues. CDR3 in DNA: TGCGCCGGCAGCCCAGGACAGATTCGGAACACTGAAGCTTTCTTT. Its translation: CAGSPGQIRNTEAFF. Based on the CDR3 plus reference TRBV5-1 and TRBJ1-1, the full variable domain is KAGVTQTPRYLIKTRGQQVTLSCSPISGHRSVSWYQQTPGQGLQFLFEYFSETQRNKGNFPGRFSGRQFSNSRSEMNVSTLELGDSALYLCAGSPGQIRNTEAFFGQGTRLTVV.

The chain recombines TRBV7-3 with TRBJ2-1; 12 bases are a match to TRBD2. The junction had 3 bases not matched to a gene; V was cut back by 1 base and J by 8 bases. CDR3 length: 15 amino acids. Germline-derived CDR1 and CDR2 are SGHTA and FQGTGA. DNA for the CDR3: TGTGCCAGCAGCTTAATGACTAGCGGGAGCCATGAGCAGTTCTTC. Protein sequence: CASSLMTSGSHEQFF.

About this clonotype itself: Lacking the conserved final phenylalanine or tryptophan, this CDR3 likely reflects a read error. V gene TRBV28 combines with J gene TRBJ2-3; possible D gene TRBD1, 7 bases. The ends were cut back, 7 bases at V and 8 bases at J, with 22 bases in the middle. CDR1 is MDHEN, CDR2 SYDVKM, per germline. The CDR3 extends over 15 amino acids. As DNA, the CDR3 is TGTGCCAGCACCGAACCATCGAGGGGGCGGGGTACGCAGTATATT. As protein: CASTEPSRGRGTQYI.

Note on this clonotype: A much larger clonotype is one base distant, so this may be a read error. Since no conserved phenylalanine or tryptophan closes the CDR3, a read error is the likely cause. The chain has TRBV30 and TRBJ1-5; 9 positions agree with TRBD1. Germline loops: CDR1 GTSNPN, CDR2 SVGIG (reference sequence). V shed 1 base, J shed 5 bases, and the junction held 6 bases outside the gene matches. The CDR3 is 15 residues long. For the CDR3, the DNA is TGTGCCTGGAGTGATGGGACAGGGACCTATCAGCCCCAGCATTAT. Residues: CAWSDGTGTYQPQHY.

Comments on this clonotype: The junction departs from the called germline gene at one end, perhaps through a read error. The rearrangement joins TRBV12-3 or TRBV12-4 to TRBJ1-1; D is possibly TRBD1 (5 bases). The CDR3 length is 14 residues. CDR3 nucleotides: TGTGCCGGCAGTTTGGCAGGGCTGAATACTGAAGCTTTCTTT. It yields the protein CAGSLAGLNTEAFF.

The J gene is TRBJ2-1, the V gene TRBV7-2, with D perhaps TRBD2 (6 bases). Trimming removed 1 base from V and 2 bases from J, with 12 bases in between. From germline, CDR1 is SGHTA and CDR2 FQGNSA. The CDR3 covers 16 residues. The CDR3 coding sequence is TGTGCCAGCAGCTTAGAAGTCGGACTAACCTACAATGAGCAGTTCTTC. It specifies CASSLEVGLTYNEQFF.

A remark on this clonotype: This likely comes from a read error, as the CDR3 has no conserved phenylalanine or tryptophan at its end. The chain recombines TRBV6-5 with TRBJ1-6, with 8 bases identical to TRBD1. Germline-derived CDR1 and CDR2 are MNHEY and SVGAGI. The trim removed 6 bases at V and 7 bases at J, leaving 8 bases unmatched. The CDR3 loop spans 15 amino acids. The CDR3 sequence is CASSLTGTGNSPLHY. Written as DNA, the CDR3 is TGTGCCAGCAGCCTTACCGGGACAGGAAATTCACCCCTCCACTAT.

This chain uses TRBV28 with TRBJ2-2; 7 bases match TRBD1. The germline V gene has CDR1 MDHEN and CDR2 SYDVKM. Trimming took 2 bases from V and 3 from J; bases not matched to a gene: 6. The CDR3 loop spans 16 amino acids. CDR3 sequence: CASSLIGTEHTGELFF. The CDR3 DNA is TGTGCCAGCAGTTTAATCGGGACAGAGCACACCGGGGAGCTGTTTTTT. Using reference TRBV28 and TRBJ2-2 for the parts outside the CDR3, the full variable domain is DVKVTQSSRYLVKRTGEKVFLECVQDMDHENMFWYRQDPGLGLRLIYFSYDVKMKEKGDIPEGYSVSREKKERFSLILESASTNQTSMYLCASSLIGTEHTGELFFGEGSRLTVL.

This clonotype was seen a handful of times. One end of the junction varies from germline; a read error may be responsible. The chain is built from TRBV11-2 and TRBJ1-1, with D unresolved. The CDR3 totals 15 residues. Germline V gene data show CDR1 as SGHAT and CDR2 as FQNNGV. CDR3 protein: CANSLEPGSNTEAFF. Written as DNA, the CDR3 is TGTGCCAACAGCTTAGAACCTGGATCGAACACTGAAGCTTTCTTT.